This T cell receptor beta chain was recorded in a study of CD8+CD57+ T cells in acquired aplastic anemia. Study-level information: Average CD4+ read depth in healthy donors was about 9.8 million reads.

Whole-study results and caveats: Patients and controls had in common 25 to 30 CD8+ CDR3 sequences. Patients did not significantly differ from controls in CD8+ Simpson's diversity.

Germline values: CDR1 SGDLS, CDR2 YYNGEE. The CDR3 has 10 amino acids. In the case of this clonotype: Its antigen is not known. The junction departs from germline at one end; a sequencing error may be responsible.

Profiling that covered TCR beta VDJ and CDR3 relied on genomic DNA as its template. TCRdb re-called the reads through MiXCR, storing one row per CDR3 protein. The sample consists of 400,000 to 450,000 distinct CDR3 sequences, 55% to 75% of them appearing once. The rearrangement joins TRBV9 to TRBJ2-7; 8 nucleotides align to TRBD2. Sample: sorted CD4+, CD8+, or CD8+CD57+ T cells (not recorded which) from PBMCs. The clonotype comes from a human donor in good health, serving as a control. The CDR3 region is CASSPGGNSF. CDR3 coding DNA: TGTGCCAGCAGCCCGGGGGGGAATTCATTC.